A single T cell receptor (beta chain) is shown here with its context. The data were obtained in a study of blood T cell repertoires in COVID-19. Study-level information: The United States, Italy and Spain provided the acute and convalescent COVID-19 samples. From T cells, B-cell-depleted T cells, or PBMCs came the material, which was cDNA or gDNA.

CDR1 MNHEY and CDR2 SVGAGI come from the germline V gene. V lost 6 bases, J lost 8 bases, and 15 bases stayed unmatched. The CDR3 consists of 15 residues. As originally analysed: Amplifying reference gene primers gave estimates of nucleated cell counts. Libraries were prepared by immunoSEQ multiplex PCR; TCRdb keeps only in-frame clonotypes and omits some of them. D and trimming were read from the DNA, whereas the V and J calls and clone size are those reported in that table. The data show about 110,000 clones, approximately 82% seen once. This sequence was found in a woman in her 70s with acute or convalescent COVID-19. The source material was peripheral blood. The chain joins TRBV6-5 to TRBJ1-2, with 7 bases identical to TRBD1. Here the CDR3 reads CASRHPRQGSVGYTF. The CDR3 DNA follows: TGTGCCAGCAGACACCCTCGACAGGGTTCGGTCGGCTACACCTTC.